The 20 T cell receptor beta chains below come from one sample, sequenced in a study of cytomegalovirus exposure and HLA in healthy donors. Data came from immunoSEQ multiplex PCR; TCRdb stores just in-frame clones and leaves some out. Among a few hundred thousand clones listed, roughly 90% were seen once. Input material: PBMCs. The receptors come from a woman aged 18-29 years in good health and CMV-seronegative.

This chain uses TRBV19 with TRBJ2-7, with TRBD1 as a possible D gene (5 bases). Germline CDR1 LNHDA, CDR2 SQIVND (reference sequence). The CDR3 runs to 15 residues. Deletions cut 1 base from V and 4 bases from J, with 14 bases between. This chain's CDR3 is CASSIGGPSVYEQYF. CDR3 sequence (DNA): TGTGCCAGTAGTATAGGGGGCCCCTCAGTTTACGAGCAGTACTTC.

This chain uses TRBV29-1 with TRBJ1-1; unclear D gene. V gave up 3 bases and J gave up 0 bases, with 8 bases separating them. The V gene's germline CDR1 is SQVTM and CDR2 ANQGSEA. CDR3 length equals 13 residues. CDR3 residues: CSVEGALNTEAFF. CDR3 in DNA: TGCAGCGTTGAGGGAGCATTGAACACTGAAGCTTTCTTT.

The chain links TRBV15 to TRBJ2-3, with 8 bases aligning to TRBD2. CDR1 is LNHNV, CDR2 YYDKDF, per germline (reference sequence). V gave up 1 base and J gave up 5 bases; unmatched junction bases: 2. The CDR3 contains 14 residues. The CDR3 spells CATSRGAGVDTQYF. The DNA for the CDR3 is TGTGCCACCAGCAGAGGAGCGGGAGTAGATACGCAGTATTTT.

The chain is built from TRBV5-4 and TRBJ2-5, with 7 bases identical to TRBD1. The CDR3 extends over 14 amino acids. Germline loops: CDR1 SGHNT, CDR2 YYREEE (reference sequence). J lost 0 bases, V lost 3 bases, and 2 bases had no gene match. CDR3 sequence (DNA): TGTGCCAGCAGCTCGACAGGGAACCAAGAGACCCAGTACTTC. Residues: CASSSTGNQETQYF.

The V gene is TRBV30, the J gene TRBJ1-2; D may be TRBD1 (6 bases). Germline V CDR1 and CDR2: GTSNPN, SVGIG (reference sequence). Trimming removed 3 bases at V and 3 bases at J, with 17 bases between. This CDR3 contains 15 residues. CDR3 residues: CAWSPKGGGDYGYTF. The CDR3 coding sequence is TGTGCCTGGAGCCCCAAAGGGGGGGGTGACTATGGCTACACCTTC.

This chain connects TRBV5-1 to TRBJ2-2; TRBD2 matches at 9 bases. Germline V gene lookup returns CDR1 SGHRS and CDR2 YFSETQ. V shed 0 bases and J 4 bases; nucleotides not matched to a gene: 1. This CDR3 is 15 amino acids long. Here the CDR3 reads CASSLALAGTGELFF. CDR3 coding DNA: TGCGCCAGCAGCTTGGCACTAGCGGGCACCGGGGAGCTGTTTTTT.

The genes are TRBV2 and TRBJ2-3, with a tentative D call TRBD2 (6 bases). The CDR3 is 13 amino acids. Between the trimmed V and J ends, which lost 8 bases and 6 bases, there was a span of 15 bases. Germline V gives CDR1 SNHLY, CDR2 FYNNEI. In nucleotides, the CDR3 is TGTGCCAGCGTCTCGGAGGGGAGGGATACGCAGTATTTT. Its translation is CASVSEGRDTQYF.

As to this clone: The same CDR3 also results from other DNA sequences found in this sample. The V and J genes are TRBV6-5 and TRBJ2-7; 9 bases match TRBD1. Losses at the gene ends were 0 bases for V and 3 bases for J; bases not matched to a gene: 0. Germline CDR1 and CDR2: MNHEY and SVGAGI. The CDR3 has 14 residues. The CDR3 here is CASSYSDRGYEQYF. CDR3 DNA sequence: TGTGCCAGCAGTTACTCGGACAGGGGCTACGAGCAGTACTTC.

The chain carries TRBV7-9 and TRBJ2-5, with TRBD2 identical over 11 bases. Per germline, CDR1 SEHNR and CDR2 FQNEAQ (reference sequence). CDR3 length: 16 amino acids. Trimming at V came to 8 bases and at J to 4 bases, leaving 12 bases not matched to a gene. As DNA, the CDR3 is TGTGCCAGCGAAGTGGGGAGGCTAGCGGGAGGAGAGACCCAGTACTTC. Protein: CASEVGRLAGGETQYF.

The chain couples TRBV10-3 to TRBJ2-7; the match to TRBD2 covers 11 bases. The V gene's germline CDR1 is ENHRY and CDR2 SYGVKD. The CDR3 length is 16 residues. The V and J ends lost 6 bases and 2 bases, in that order; junction bases with no gene match: 9. CDR3: CAIRSGVAGGTYEQYF. CDR3 nucleotide sequence: TGTGCCATCAGATCTGGGGTAGCGGGAGGGACCTACGAGCAGTACTTC.

The chain recombines TRBV30 with TRBJ2-5, with 8 positions matching TRBD2. The CDR3 extends over 13 amino acids. Unmatched junction bases numbered 2, after V lost 1 base and J lost 4 bases. The V gene's germline CDR1 is GTSNPN and CDR2 SVGIG (reference sequence). The CDR3 region is CAWSGLARETQYF. The CDR3 DNA reads as TGTGCCTGGAGTGGACTAGCGCGAGAGACCCAGTACTTC.

The chain recombines TRBV20-1 with TRBJ2-1; a possible D gene is TRBD2 (6 bases). Trimming pared 5 bases from V and 8 bases from J, leaving 10 bases between. Germline V lookup: CDR1 DFQATT, CDR2 SNEGSKA (reference sequence). The CDR3 has 11 amino acids. CDR3 loop: CSAPRGYEQFF. Here the CDR3 DNA reads TGCAGTGCTCCCCGGGGGTATGAGCAGTTCTTC.

This sequence joins TRBV15 and TRBJ2-5; no definite D call. Per the germline V gene, CDR1 is LNHNV and CDR2 is YYDKDF (reference sequence). CDR3 size: 13 residues. The germline V and J ends were trimmed by 5 bases and 4 bases, with 11 bases remaining between them. CDR3 loop: CATSERHTETQYF. Written as DNA, the CDR3 is TGTGCCACCAGCGAGCGCCACACAGAGACCCAGTACTTC.

The rearrangement links TRBV5-4 to TRBJ2-7, with 7 bases lining up with TRBD1. The CDR3 consists of 15 residues. Germline assignment: CDR1 SGHNT and CDR2 YYREEE (reference sequence). V was pared by 1 base and J by 2 bases, with 6 bases of the junction left unmatched. The CDR3 sequence: CASSLKGGSTYEQYF. Written as DNA, the CDR3 is TGTGCCAGCAGCTTGAAAGGGGGCAGCACCTACGAGCAGTACTTC.

This clone was found once. This chain joins TRBV7-9 and TRBJ1-4; TRBD1 agrees at 11 bases. The J segment lost 7 bases and the V segment lost 5 bases, leaving 9 bases of the junction unmatched. The V gene's germline CDR1 is SEHNR and CDR2 FQNEAQ (reference sequence). The CDR3 length is 16 residues. The CDR3 region is CASSPLSGTGGEKLFF. Written as DNA, the CDR3 is TGTGCCAGCAGCCCATTATCCGGGACAGGGGGTGAAAAACTGTTTTTT.

This rearrangement joins TRBV28 to TRBJ2-7; perhaps TRBD1 as D (5 bases). Germline V CDR1 and CDR2: MDHEN, SYDVKM. Trimming left V 3 bases short and J 11 bases short, with 14 bases between. The CDR3 has 12 residues. Here the CDR3 DNA reads TGTGCCAGCAGTTTTCGTCCAGACAGAGAGTACTTC. Translating gives CASSFRPDREYF.

V usage is TRBV28 and J usage is TRBJ2-7, with 8 bases fitting TRBD2. The CDR3 spans 15 residues. CDR1 MDHEN and CDR2 SYDVKM come from the germline V gene. V gave up 3 bases and J gave up 4 bases; unmatched junction bases: 8. CDR3 bases: TGTGCCAGCAGTTTCTCCGGCGGGAGGCGTTACGAGCAGTACTTC. This gives the protein CASSFSGGRRYEQYF. The whole variable domain, filled in from reference TRBV28 and TRBJ2-7, reads DVKVTQSSRYLVKRTGEKVFLECVQDMDHENMFWYRQDPGLGLRLIYFSYDVKMKEKGDIPEGYSVSREKKERFSLILESASTNQTSMYLCASSFSGGRRYEQYFGPGTRLTVT.

The chain employs TRBV14 and TRBJ2-1; 10 nucleotides match TRBD1. CDR1 is SGHDN, CDR2 FVKESK, per germline. The length of the CDR3 is 18 residues. Germline trimming cut 3 bases from V and 4 bases from J; bases unmatched to any gene: 12. The chain's CDR3 is CASSHLDRGPQFYNEQFF. CDR3 bases: TGTGCCAGCAGCCATCTCGACAGGGGGCCCCAGTTTTACAATGAGCAGTTCTTC.

The chain employs TRBV28 and TRBJ2-5, with TRBD2 as a possible D gene (5 bases). Trimming took off 7 bases at V and 5 bases at J, with 14 bases between the two ends. This CDR3 has 13 residues. Germline values: CDR1 MDHEN, CDR2 SYDVKM. The CDR3 spells CASIDDRGETQYF. The DNA of the CDR3 is TGTGCCAGCATCGACGACCGAGGGGAGACCCAGTACTTC. Supplemented by reference TRBV28 and TRBJ2-5, the full variable domain reads DVKVTQSSRYLVKRTGEKVFLECVQDMDHENMFWYRQDPGLGLRLIYFSYDVKMKEKGDIPEGYSVSREKKERFSLILESASTNQTSMYLCASIDDRGETQYFGPGTRLLVL.

The chain recombines TRBV2 with TRBJ2-1; the match to TRBD2 covers 13 bases. Germline CDR1 SNHLY, CDR2 FYNNEI. Trimming removed 10 bases from V and 6 bases from J; junction bases left unmatched: 6. The CDR3 length is 14 residues. CDR3 sequence: CAMRTSGSSNEQFF. The CDR3 region has the DNA TGTGCCATGAGGACTAGCGGGAGTAGCAATGAGCAGTTCTTC.